A single T cell receptor (beta chain) is shown here with its context. This specimen belongs to a study of control samples from healthy donors and cancer patients. Method: immunoSEQ multiplex PCR; TCRdb's copy keeps in-frame clones and lacks some. Here the sample spans some 120,000 clones, roughly 84% being singletons. This CDR3 has 14 amino acids. V was shortened by 0 bases and J by 6 bases, with 10 bases between the two germline ends. Germline V gene data show CDR1 as SGDLS and CDR2 as YYNGEE. The chain uses TRBV9 and TRBJ1-3; D gene unclear. Sequenced material: blood. The clonotype was recovered from a man aged 35-49 years in good health. The CDR3 here is CASSVGSGVNTIYF. In DNA form, the CDR3 reads TGTGCCAGCAGCGTAGGTTCTGGAGTAAACACCATATATTTT.